Following are 21 T cell receptor beta chains from one sample sequenced in a study of cytomegalovirus exposure and HLA in healthy donors. The primer mix had 60 Vbeta and 13 Jbeta primers. Assay: immunoSEQ multiplex PCR; the TCRdb copy retains only in-frame clones and omits some. This listing includes approximately 110,000 clones. The sequenced sample consisted of PBMCs. Source of these receptors: a man between 40 and 49 years old in good health and CMV-seronegative.

The J gene is TRBJ1-1, the V gene TRBV7-9; maybe TRBD1 (6 bases). The CDR3 sequence is 14 residues long. V dropped 1 base and J dropped 5 bases, with 11 bases sitting between them. CDR1 SEHNR and CDR2 FQNEAQ come from the germline V gene (reference sequence). The CDR3 DNA reads TGTGCCAGCAGCTTAGTGGCAGGGGATACTGAAGCTTTCTTT. Protein product: CASSLVAGDTEAFF.

The chain combines TRBV11-3 with TRBJ2-3; TRBD1 matches at 7 bases. V lost 1 base and J lost 7; bases outside the gene matches: 2. Germline CDR1 reads SGHNT; CDR2 reads YENEEA. This CDR3 comprises 13 residues. Written as DNA, the CDR3 is TGTGCCAGCAGCTTAGGGACAGGTTATACGCAGTATTTT. This encodes CASSLGTGYTQYF. The whole variable domain, filled in from reference TRBV11-3 and TRBJ2-3, reads EAGVVQSPRYKIIEKKQPVAFWCNPISGHNTLYWYLQNLGQGPELLIRYENEEAVDDSQLPKDRFSAERLKGVDSTLKIQPAELGDSAVYLCASSLGTGYTQYFGPGTRLTVL.

This chain joins TRBV10-3 and TRBJ1-2, with 10 bases matching TRBD1. The CDR3 totals 16 residues. Germline V lookup: CDR1 ENHRY, CDR2 SYGVKD. Trimming took 5 bases from V and 3 from J; bases not matched to a gene: 9. CDR3: CAISFTGTGDDYGYTF. In DNA, the CDR3 is TGTGCCATCAGTTTTACCGGGACAGGGGACGACTATGGCTACACCTTC.

V usage is TRBV10-3 and J usage is TRBJ2-1, with TRBD1 identical over 7 bases. This CDR3 comprises 19 residues. Germline lookup yields CDR1 ENHRY and CDR2 SYGVKD. V lost 6 bases to trimming and J lost 6 bases; unmatched junction nucleotides: 23. DNA of the CDR3: TGTGCCATCAGCACATCCGCGACAGGGCCTCAAATTCTAGGCAATGAGCAGTTCTTC. Protein sequence: CAISTSATGPQILGNEQFF.

The chain couples TRBV11-2 to TRBJ2-1; 12 bases agree with TRBD2. Per germline, CDR1 SGHAT and CDR2 FQNNGV. The CDR3 covers 17 residues. Trimming cost V 5 bases and J 7 bases; bases outside gene matches: 12. CDR3 DNA sequence: TGTGCCAGCAGCCCCAGGACTAGCGGGACATTGTCGAATGAGCAGTTCTTC. Its protein is CASSPRTSGTLSNEQFF. Variable domain in full (rest from reference TRBV11-2 and TRBJ2-1): EAGVAQSPRYKIIEKRQSVAFWCNPISGHATLYWYQQILGQGPKLLIQFQNNGVVDDSQLPKDRFSAERLKGVDSTLKIQPAKLEDSAVYLCASSPRTSGTLSNEQFFGPGTRLTVL.

The gene calls are TRBV10-3 and TRBJ2-3, with TRBD2 identical over 7 bases. The V gene's germline CDR1 is ENHRY and CDR2 SYGVKD. CDR3 length equals 16 residues. V was pared by 10 bases and J by 0 bases, with 13 bases of the junction left unmatched. CDR3 protein: CATQSGGSGSTDTQYF. As DNA, the CDR3 is TGTGCCACCCAAAGCGGAGGTAGCGGGAGCACAGATACGCAGTATTTT.

The rearrangement links TRBV6-1 to TRBJ2-7; 10 positions match TRBD1. From germline, CDR1 is MNHNS and CDR2 SASEGT. Losses at the gene ends were 3 bases for V and 7 bases for J; bases not matched to a gene: 12. The CDR3 covers 16 residues. Written as DNA, the CDR3 is TGTGCCAGCAGTGATGATCCTGAGACAGGGGGCATAGAGCAGTACTTC. This gives the protein CASSDDPETGGIEQYF.

The V gene is TRBV7-2, the J gene TRBJ2-1; 8 nucleotides align to TRBD2. The junction had 12 bases not matched to a gene; V was cut back by 0 bases and J by 8 bases. CDR3 size: 17 residues. Germline loops: CDR1 SGHTA, CDR2 FQGNSA. CDR3 DNA: TGTGCCAGCAGCTTAGCGCGGGGGGCGCAAAGTTTGGATGAGCAGTTCTTC. Its translation is CASSLARGAQSLDEQFF. The variable domain in full, with the rest retrieved from reference TRBV7-2 and TRBJ2-1, is GAGVSQSPSNKVTEKGKDVELRCDPISGHTALYWYRQSLGQGLEFLIYFQGNSAPDKSGLPSDRFSAERTGGSVSTLTIQRTQQEDSAVYLCASSLARGAQSLDEQFFGPGTRLTVL.

V usage is TRBV4-3 and J usage is TRBJ2-1; possibly TRBD1 for D (5 bases). The germline CDR1 and CDR2 sequences are LGHNA and YSLEER. CDR3 size: 12 residues. The V gene lost 3 bases and the J gene lost 7 bases, with 7 bases spanning the gap. This CDR3 reads CASSQGRNEQFF. CDR3 nucleotide sequence: TGCGCCAGCAGCCAGGGGCGGAATGAGCAGTTCTTC.

J is TRBJ1-1 and V is TRBV7-9; 8 bases fit TRBD1. V dropped 4 bases and J dropped 1; count of bases not matched to a gene: 2. In germline, CDR1 is SEHNR, CDR2 FQNEAQ (reference sequence). The CDR3 covers 14 residues. In DNA form, the CDR3 reads TGTGCCAGCAGCTCCGGGACAGGGAACACTGAAGCTTTCTTT. Translation gives CASSSGTGNTEAFF.

J is TRBJ1-5 and V is TRBV28; tentatively, D is TRBD1 (6 bases). Germline loops: CDR1 MDHEN, CDR2 SYDVKM. V was pared by 4 bases and J by 0 bases, with 19 bases between. The CDR3 runs to 18 residues. CDR3 in amino acids: CASSSPGHAVNSNQPQHF. As DNA, the CDR3 is TGTGCCAGCAGTTCTCCGGGACACGCAGTCAATAGCAATCAGCCCCAGCATTTT.

The chain couples TRBV7-9 to TRBJ2-5; D perhaps matches TRBD2 (6 bases). CDR1 SEHNR and CDR2 FQNEAQ come from the germline V gene (reference sequence). The ends were cut back, 0 bases at V and 7 bases at J, with 15 bases in the middle. The CDR3 has 15 amino acids. CDR3 nucleotides: TGTGCCAGCAGCTTAGCGGCTGGAATGGGGGGGACCCAGTACTTC. Its translation is CASSLAAGMGGTQYF.

The rearrangement joins TRBV7-9 to TRBJ2-6; 8 bases are a match to TRBD1. The CDR3 is 17 residues long. In germline, CDR1 is SEHNR, CDR2 FQNEAQ (reference sequence). V gave up 5 bases and J gave up 0 bases; unmatched junction bases: 6. CDR3 region: CASSQGTGVSGANVLTF. CDR3 coding DNA: TGTGCCAGCAGCCAAGGGACAGGAGTCTCTGGGGCCAACGTCCTGACTTTC.

The rearrangement uses TRBV6-1 and TRBJ2-2, with 8 bases identical to TRBD2. The CDR3 spans 15 residues. CDR1 is MNHNS, CDR2 SASEGT, per germline. Trimming at V came to 3 bases and at J to 2 bases, leaving 2 bases not matched to a gene. The CDR3 DNA follows: TGTGCCAGCAGTGATGGACTAGCTAACACCGGGGAGCTGTTTTTT. Its translation is CASSDGLANTGELFF.

This chain connects TRBV5-1 to TRBJ2-7, with 8 bases that match TRBD2. Germline values: CDR1 SGHRS, CDR2 YFSETQ. The CDR3 has 13 residues. The ends lost 5 bases at V and 2 bases at J; junction bases unmatched: 3. The CDR3 sequence: CASRPGLAYEQYF. In nucleotides, the CDR3 is TGCGCCAGCAGGCCGGGACTAGCCTACGAGCAGTACTTC. The variable domain in full, with the rest retrieved from reference TRBV5-1 and TRBJ2-7, is KAGVTQTPRYLIKTRGQQVTLSCSPISGHRSVSWYQQTPGQGLQFLFEYFSETQRNKGNFPGRFSGRQFSNSRSEMNVSTLELGDSALYLCASRPGLAYEQYFGPGTRLTVT.

The chain has TRBV27 and TRBJ2-5, with D possibly being TRBD1 (6 bases). TRBJ2-7 explains the end of the DNA better; the J call may be wrong. In germline, CDR1 is MNHEY, CDR2 SMNVEV (reference sequence). The CDR3 length is 16 residues. The CDR3 bases are TGTGCCAGCAGTTCCCCAGGTGGGGGCCGGGCATACGAGCAGTACTTC. Protein sequence: CASSSPGGGRAYEQYF.

The gene calls are TRBV11-2 and TRBJ1-4, with D possibly being TRBD1 (6 bases). CDR1 SGHAT and CDR2 FQNNGV come from the germline V gene. The ends were cut back, 3 bases at V and 4 bases at J, with 12 bases in the middle. CDR3 size: 15 residues. The CDR3: CASSFRGTFNEKLFF. DNA of the CDR3: TGTGCCAGCAGCTTTCGAGGGACATTTAATGAAAAACTGTTTTTT. Drawing the rest from reference TRBV11-2 and TRBJ1-4, the complete variable domain is EAGVAQSPRYKIIEKRQSVAFWCNPISGHATLYWYQQILGQGPKLLIQFQNNGVVDDSQLPKDRFSAERLKGVDSTLKIQPAKLEDSAVYLCASSFRGTFNEKLFFGSGTQLSVL.

This chain links TRBV5-5 with TRBJ1-1, with D unclear. This CDR3 region has 14 residues. V gave up 1 base and J gave up 3 bases, with 10 bases separating them. CDR1 is SGHKS and CDR2 is YYEKEE in the germline V gene (reference sequence). CDR3 coding DNA: TGTGCCAGCAGCTTGAGTGCAGGATACACTGAAGCTTTCTTT. This gives the protein CASSLSAGYTEAFF.

The chain is built from TRBV7-9 and TRBJ2-3, with 8 bases that match TRBD2. Per germline, CDR1 SEHNR and CDR2 FQNEAQ (reference sequence). The CDR3 covers 17 residues. V was pared by 1 base and J by 5 bases, with 11 bases of the junction left unmatched. CDR3 nucleotide sequence: TGTGCCAGCAGCTTAGGGTTGCGCGGGAGGAGCGTAGATACGCAGTATTTT. Its protein is CASSLGLRGRSVDTQYF.

The chain joins TRBV6-5 to TRBJ2-7, with TRBD1 matching 7 bases. Germline V gives CDR1 MNHEY, CDR2 SVGAGI. V gave up 2 bases and J gave up 0 bases; unmatched junction bases: 4. CDR3 length equals 15 residues. CDR3 in amino acids: CASSYKGAFSYEQYF. Here the CDR3 DNA reads TGTGCCAGCAGTTACAAGGGGGCGTTCTCCTACGAGCAGTACTTC.

This chain connects TRBV21-1 to TRBJ2-1; TRBD2, the table's D call, lacks a check against the DNA. TRBV21-1 is deemed a pseudogene. The CDR3 runs to 20 residues. The chain's CDR3 is CASSKPVPSGLTFTYNEQFF. In DNA, the CDR3 is TGTGCCAGCAGCAAACCGGTCCCTAGCGGGCTCACCTTTACCTACAATGAGCAGTTCTTC.